This T cell receptor beta chain is from a study of Ad26.COV2.S vaccination and SARS-CoV-2 variants. Germline V gives CDR1 GTSNPN, CDR2 SVGIG (reference sequence). J was trimmed by 7 bases and V by 1 base; bases with no gene match: 15. This CDR3 has 17 residues. As to this clone: What it binds is not known.

The protocol was immunoSEQ multiplex PCR, while the TCRdb copy is restricted to in-frame clones and leaves out a portion. The profile covers 200,000 to 250,000 clones, with 70% to 90% appearing a single time and about 10% taken by the ten largest. Overall study results and limits: After vaccination, substantial breadth of spike-specific CD8+ and CD4+ responses was reported. Analyses that measured TCR breadth and depth may have underestimated total T cell responses. Higher spike-specific TCR breadth was found in vaccine recipients than in placebo recipients.

Treatment: some 20 received Ad26.COV2.S at low or high dose, single or two shots; 5 received placebo; per-sample allocation not given. Each sample was drawn 63 days after the first injection (of vaccine or placebo). An Ad26 vector was used to express Wuhan-strain SARS-CoV-2 spike as the vaccine. The receptor comes from a person aged 18-65 years who received the Ad26.COV2.S COVID-19 vaccine or a placebo. This chain uses TRBV30 with TRBJ2-7; 11 nucleotides match TRBD2. The source material was peripheral blood, sampled in a trial of Ad26.COV2.S vaccine versus placebo. The CDR3 DNA sequence: TGTGCCTGGAGTGCCCTTAGGACTAGCGGGCCCCGAGGGGAGCAGTACTTC. This translates into CAWSALRTSGPRGEQYF.